These T cell receptor beta chains were read from a single sample in a study of T cell changes during pregnancy in multiple sclerosis. The protocol was immunoSEQ multiplex PCR, while the TCRdb copy is restricted to in-frame clones and leaves out a portion. Here the sample spans 45,000 to 70,000 clones, approximately 92% being singletons. This material consisted of CD4+ T cells from peripheral blood mononuclear cells, taken after pregnancy. These receptors were obtained from a female donor in good health, enrolled as a control in a pregnancy study. Both conserved end residues are part of each CDR3. D genes are given only for firm matches. The listing skips clone size in some rows; elsewhere it reads once, few, many or a size class.

D gene: -; clone size: -; J gene: TRBJ1-1; V gene: TRBV18; CDR3 DNA: TGTGCCAGCTCACCGCTCATTCGGGGAGCTTGGGTCACTGAAGCTTTCTTT; CDR3 protein: CASSPLIRGAWVTEAFF
D gene: TRBD1; clone size: -; J gene: TRBJ1-1; V gene: TRBV28; CDR3 DNA: TGTGCCAGCAGAGCCGGACAGGGCGTCACTGAAGCTTTCTTT; CDR3 protein: CASRAGQGVTEAFF
D gene: TRBD2; clone size: -; J gene: TRBJ2-5; V gene: TRBV2; CDR3 DNA: TGTGCCAGCAGGGCTCCGCGCGGGGGGGCAGAGACCCAGTACTTC; CDR3 protein: CASRAPRGGAETQYF
D gene: TRBD1; clone size: -; J gene: TRBJ1-5; V gene: TRBV6-5; CDR3 DNA: TGTGCCAGCAGCGCGCGAACAGGGGGTAATCAGCCCCAGCATTTT; CDR3 protein: CASSARTGGNQPQHF
D gene: TRBD1; clone size: -; J gene: TRBJ2-7; V gene: TRBV2; CDR3 DNA: TGTGCCGGGGCGAGTAGGGACAGGGGTCCCTACGAGCAGTACTTC; CDR3 protein: CAGASRDRGPYEQYF
D gene: TRBD1; clone size: -; J gene: TRBJ1-6; V gene: TRBV19; CDR3 DNA: TGTGCCAGTACAGGCAACAGGGGGCGGTCACCCCTCCACTTT; CDR3 protein: CASTGNRGRSPLHF
D gene: -; clone size: -; J gene: TRBJ1-1; V gene: TRBV6-4; CDR3 DNA: TGTGCCAGGAAGGGGCGAGACACTGAAGCTTTCTTT; CDR3 protein: CARKGRDTEAFF
D gene: TRBD1; clone size: -; J gene: TRBJ1-5; V gene: TRBV7-9; CDR3 DNA: TGTGCCAGCAGCTTAGAACGAGGGGGCCGGAGTCAGCCCCAGCATTTT; CDR3 protein: CASSLERGGRSQPQHF
D gene: TRBD1; clone size: -; J gene: TRBJ1-1; V gene: TRBV11-2; CDR3 DNA: TGTGCCAGCAGTTTCCACCAGGGGGCGGACACTGAAGCTTTCTTT; CDR3 protein: CASSFHQGADTEAFF
D gene: TRBD1; clone size: once; J gene: TRBJ2-3; V gene: TRBV5-1; CDR3 DNA: TGCGCCAGCAGTGATCAGGGGGCGGAGGATACGCAGTATTTT; CDR3 protein: CASSDQGAEDTQYF
D gene: -; clone size: -; J gene: TRBJ1-2; V gene: TRBV2; CDR3 DNA: TGTGCCAGCAGTCTCCAGCGCTATGGCTACACCTTC; CDR3 protein: CASSLQRYGYTF
D gene: -; clone size: -; J gene: TRBJ1-1; V gene: TRBV28; CDR3 DNA: TGTGCCAGCAGTTTTTGGGGCCAAAGTAACACTGAAGCTTTCTTT; CDR3 protein: CASSFWGQSNTEAFF
D gene: TRBD1; clone size: -; J gene: TRBJ1-3; V gene: TRBV10-1; CDR3 DNA: TGCGCCAGCAGCCATCACCCTGGGGCAGGGGGCTCTGGAAACACCATATATTTT; CDR3 protein: CASSHHPGAGGSGNTIYF
D gene: -; clone size: -; J gene: TRBJ1-5; V gene: TRBV4-3; CDR3 DNA: TGCGCCAGCAGCCAAGATTTGACAACCTTTAATCAGCCCCAGCATTTT; CDR3 protein: CASSQDLTTFNQPQHF
D gene: TRBD1; clone size: -; J gene: TRBJ2-7; V gene: TRBV9; CDR3 DNA: TGTGCCAGCAGCGCACGACAGGGGATCAACGAGCAGTACTTC; CDR3 protein: CASSARQGINEQYF